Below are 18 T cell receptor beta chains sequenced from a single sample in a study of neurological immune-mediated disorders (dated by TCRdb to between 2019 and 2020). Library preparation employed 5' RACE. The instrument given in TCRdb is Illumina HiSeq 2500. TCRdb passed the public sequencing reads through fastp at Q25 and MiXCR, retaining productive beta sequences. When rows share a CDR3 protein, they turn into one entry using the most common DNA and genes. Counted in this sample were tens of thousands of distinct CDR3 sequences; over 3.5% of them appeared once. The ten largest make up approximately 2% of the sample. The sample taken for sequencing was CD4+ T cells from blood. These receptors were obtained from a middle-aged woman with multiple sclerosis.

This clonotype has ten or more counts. This chain's CDR3 is CAISTTGVDTEAFF. CDR3 DNA: TGTGCCATCAGTACGACAGGGGTGGACACTGAAGCTTTCTTT. The chain combines TRBV10-3 with TRBJ1-1, with 8 bases that match TRBD1. The CDR3 has 14 amino acids. V trimming: 5 bases; J trimming: 3 bases; junction bases outside the gene matches: 5. Looked up from germline, CDR1 is ENHRY and CDR2 is SYGVKD.

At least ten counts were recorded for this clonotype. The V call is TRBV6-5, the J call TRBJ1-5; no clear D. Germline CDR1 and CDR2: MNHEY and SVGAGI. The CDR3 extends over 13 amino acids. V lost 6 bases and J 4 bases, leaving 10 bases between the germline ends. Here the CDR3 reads CASSQTLNQPQHF. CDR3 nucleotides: TGTGCCAGCAGCCAAACCCTTAATCAGCCCCAGCATTTT.

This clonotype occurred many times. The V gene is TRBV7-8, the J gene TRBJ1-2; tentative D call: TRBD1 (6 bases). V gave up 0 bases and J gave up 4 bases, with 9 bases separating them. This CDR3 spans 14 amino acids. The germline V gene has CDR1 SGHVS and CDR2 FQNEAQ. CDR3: CASSLADSFYGYTF. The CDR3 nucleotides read TGTGCCAGCAGCTTAGCGGACAGCTTCTATGGCTACACCTTC. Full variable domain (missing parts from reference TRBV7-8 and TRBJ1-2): GAGVSQSPRYKVAKRGQDVALRCDPISGHVSLFWYQQALGQGPEFLTYFQNEAQLDKSGLPSDRFFAERPEGSVSTLKIQRTQQEDSAVYLCASSLADSFYGYTFGSGTRLTVV.

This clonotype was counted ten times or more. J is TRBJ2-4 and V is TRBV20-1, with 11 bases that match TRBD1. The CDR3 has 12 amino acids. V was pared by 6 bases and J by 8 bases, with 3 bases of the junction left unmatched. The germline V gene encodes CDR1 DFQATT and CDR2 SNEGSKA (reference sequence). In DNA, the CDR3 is TGCAGTGCCCCGGGACAGGGGGACATTCAGTACTTC. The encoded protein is CSAPGQGDIQYF.

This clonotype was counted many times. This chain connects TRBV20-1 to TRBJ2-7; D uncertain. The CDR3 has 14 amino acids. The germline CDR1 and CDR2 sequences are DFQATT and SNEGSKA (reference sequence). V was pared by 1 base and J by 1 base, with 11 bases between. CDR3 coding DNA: TGCAGTGCTAGAGTCCCTTCGATATCCTACGAGCAGTACTTC. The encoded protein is CSARVPSISYEQYF.

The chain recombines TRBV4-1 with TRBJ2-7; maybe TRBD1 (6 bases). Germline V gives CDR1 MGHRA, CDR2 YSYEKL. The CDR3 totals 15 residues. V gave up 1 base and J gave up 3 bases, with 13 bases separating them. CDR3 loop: CASSQAGHLDYEQYF. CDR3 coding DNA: TGCGCCAGCAGCCAAGCGGGACATCTTGACTACGAGCAGTACTTC.

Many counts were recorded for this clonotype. CDR3 sequence: CASSPGIFPNEQFF. Written as DNA, the CDR3 is TGCGCCAGCAGCCCCGGGATTTTTCCTAATGAGCAGTTCTTC. This chain connects TRBV5-1 to TRBJ2-1; D may be TRBD2 (5 bases). The germline CDR1 and CDR2 sequences are SGHRS and YFSETQ. V was trimmed by 4 bases and J by 7 bases, leaving 15 bases between them. This CDR3 is 14 amino acids long. Filled out from reference TRBV5-1 and TRBJ2-1, the complete variable domain reads KAGVTQTPRYLIKTRGQQVTLSCSPISGHRSVSWYQQTPGQGLQFLFEYFSETQRNKGNFPGRFSGRQFSNSRSEMNVSTLELGDSALYLCASSPGIFPNEQFFGPGTRLTVL.

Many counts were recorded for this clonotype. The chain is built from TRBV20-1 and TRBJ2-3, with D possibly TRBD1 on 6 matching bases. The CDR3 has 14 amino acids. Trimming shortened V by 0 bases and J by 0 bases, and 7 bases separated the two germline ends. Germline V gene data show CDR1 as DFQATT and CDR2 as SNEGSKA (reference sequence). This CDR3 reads CSAREDSSTDTQYF. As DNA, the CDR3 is TGCAGTGCTAGAGAGGACAGTAGCACAGATACGCAGTATTTT.

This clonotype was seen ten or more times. The CDR3 sequence is CASSVSRGGGELFF. The CDR3 DNA reads TGCGCCAGCAGCGTAAGCCGGGGAGGCGGAGAGCTGTTTTTT. The chain carries TRBV5-1 and TRBJ2-2; D perhaps matches TRBD2 (6 bases). V was cut by 4 bases and J by 11 bases, with 18 bases left in between. The CDR3 is 14 amino acids. CDR1 SGHRS and CDR2 YFSETQ come from the germline V gene.

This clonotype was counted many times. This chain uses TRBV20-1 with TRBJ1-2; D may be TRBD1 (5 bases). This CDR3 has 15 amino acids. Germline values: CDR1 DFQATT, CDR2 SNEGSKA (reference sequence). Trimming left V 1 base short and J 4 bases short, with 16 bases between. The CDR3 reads CSARAPLGQIYGYTF. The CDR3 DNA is TGCAGTGCTAGAGCCCCCTTGGGGCAGATCTATGGCTACACCTTC.

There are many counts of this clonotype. The chain's CDR3 is CASRLGGSNTEAFF. The CDR3 DNA reads as TGTGCCAGCAGATTAGGGGGGTCGAACACTGAAGCTTTCTTT. The chain couples TRBV6-5 to TRBJ1-1; maybe TRBD1 (6 bases). Germline values: CDR1 MNHEY, CDR2 SVGAGI. CDR3 length: 14 residues. The V end lost 6 bases, the J end lost 1 base, and 12 bases lay between the germline ends.

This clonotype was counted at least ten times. CDR3 bases: TGTGCCAGCTCACCCGCCTCGGACAATCAGCCCCAGCATTTT. This translates into CASSPASDNQPQHF. This chain joins TRBV18 and TRBJ1-5; no clear D gene. The V end was cut by 3 bases, the J end by 3 bases, with 9 bases between. The CDR3 has 14 residues. Germline V gives CDR1 KGHSH, CDR2 LQKENI.

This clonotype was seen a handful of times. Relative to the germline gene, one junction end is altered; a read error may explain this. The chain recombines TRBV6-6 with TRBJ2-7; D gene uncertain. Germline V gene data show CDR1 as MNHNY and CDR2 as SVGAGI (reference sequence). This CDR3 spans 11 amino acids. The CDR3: CVSSRVYEQYF. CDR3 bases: TGTGTCAGCAGCCGCGTCTACGAGCAGTACTTC.

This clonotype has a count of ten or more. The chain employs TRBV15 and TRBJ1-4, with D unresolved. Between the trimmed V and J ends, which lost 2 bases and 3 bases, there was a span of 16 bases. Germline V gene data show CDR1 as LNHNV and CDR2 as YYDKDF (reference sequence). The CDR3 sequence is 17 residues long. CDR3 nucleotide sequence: TGTGCCACCAGCAGATCTCACACAGTGAAGGCTAATGAAAAACTGTTTTTT. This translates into CATSRSHTVKANEKLFF.

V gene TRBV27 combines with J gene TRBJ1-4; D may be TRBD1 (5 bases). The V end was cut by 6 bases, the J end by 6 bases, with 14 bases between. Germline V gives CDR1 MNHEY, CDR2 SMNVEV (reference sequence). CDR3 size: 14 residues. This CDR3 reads CASRPTVGDEKLFF. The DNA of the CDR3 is TGTGCCAGCAGACCGACGGTAGGGGATGAAAAACTGTTTTTT.

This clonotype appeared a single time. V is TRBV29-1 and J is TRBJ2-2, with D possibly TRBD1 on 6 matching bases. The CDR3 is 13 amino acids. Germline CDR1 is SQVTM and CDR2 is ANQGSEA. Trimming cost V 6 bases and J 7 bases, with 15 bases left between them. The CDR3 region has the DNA TGCAGCGTAGCCCCGGGACAACACGGGGAGCTGTTTTTT. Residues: CSVAPGQHGELFF.

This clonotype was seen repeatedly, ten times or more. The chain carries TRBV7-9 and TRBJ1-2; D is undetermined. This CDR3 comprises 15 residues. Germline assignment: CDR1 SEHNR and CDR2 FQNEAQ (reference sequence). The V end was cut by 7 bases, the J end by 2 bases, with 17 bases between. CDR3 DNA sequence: TGTGCCAGCACCTTGTTTTCGGCAGCGAACTATGGCTACACCTTC. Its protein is CASTLFSAANYGYTF.

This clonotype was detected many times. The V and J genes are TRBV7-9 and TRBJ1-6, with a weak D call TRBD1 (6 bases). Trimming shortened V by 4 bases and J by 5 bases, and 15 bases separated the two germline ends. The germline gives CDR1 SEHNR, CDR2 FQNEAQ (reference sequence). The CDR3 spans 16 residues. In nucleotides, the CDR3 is TGTGCCAGCAGCTACGGGACACCCCTAAATAATTCACCCCTCCACTTT. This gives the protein CASSYGTPLNNSPLHF.